The 18 T cell receptor beta chains below come from one sample, sequenced in a study of shared clonotypes between healthy human individuals. Clones were sequenced by immunoSEQ multiplex PCR, and TCRdb holds only the in-frame ones, with some missing. The table records about 480,000 clones, roughly 85% of them present only once. Sample: PBMCs. The origin of the receptors is a woman in her 40s in good health. Some clones in this sample may be carry-over from other donors' samples.

This chain links TRBV7-8 with TRBJ2-1; no definite D call. Trimming removed 2 bases at V and 0 bases at J, with 5 bases between. The CDR3 consists of 14 residues. CDR1 is SGHVS, CDR2 FQNEAQ, per germline. The CDR3 DNA follows: TGTGCCAGCAGCTTACGGAGCTCCTACAATGAGCAGTTCTTC. It yields the protein CASSLRSSYNEQFF.

The genes are TRBV5-1 and TRBJ2-5; D may be TRBD1 or TRBD2 (5 bases each). The CDR3 extends over 14 amino acids. Germline CDR1 reads SGHRS; CDR2 reads YFSETQ. V dropped 4 bases and J dropped 3 bases, with 13 bases sitting between them. CDR3 protein: CASSTAGTEETQYF. CDR3 bases: TGCGCCAGCAGCACGGCCGGGACGGAAGAGACCCAGTACTTC.

There are a few counts of this clone. Compared with germline, one end of the junction differs, possibly owing to a read error. The same CDR3 is also encoded by other DNA sequences in this sample. The chain uses TRBV9 and TRBJ2-2; D ambiguous. Germline-derived CDR1 and CDR2 are SGDLS and YYNGEE. There are 14 residues in the CDR3. In DNA, the CDR3 is TGTGCAAGCAGCGTAGAACTAAACACCGGGGAGCTGTTTTTT. This gives the protein CASSVELNTGELFF. Full variable domain (missing parts from reference TRBV9 and TRBJ2-2): DSGVTQTPKHLITATGQRVTLRCSPRSGDLSVYWYQQSLDQGLQFLIQYYNGEERAKGNILERFSAQQFPDLHSELNLSSLELGDSALYFCASSVELNTGELFFGEGSRLTVL.

The V call is TRBV27, the J call TRBJ1-5, with a weak D call TRBD1 (5 bases). Deletions cut 5 bases from V and 0 bases from J, with 8 bases between. Germline V lookup: CDR1 MNHEY, CDR2 SMNVEV (reference sequence). The CDR3 extends over 14 amino acids. CDR3 loop: CASSAGLSNQPQHF. The CDR3, as DNA: TGTGCCAGCAGTGCGGGGCTTAGCAATCAGCCCCAGCATTTT.

The chain employs TRBV7-9 and TRBJ2-7, with D possibly TRBD1 on 5 matching bases. The CDR3 has 18 amino acids. V was shortened by 2 bases and J by 0 bases, with 20 bases between the two germline ends. Germline V gene sequence: CDR1 SEHNR, CDR2 FQNEAQ (reference sequence). The DNA for the CDR3 is TGTGCCAGCAGCTTACCTCCCGCGGCAGGGCCCCACTCCTACGAGCAGTACTTC. Residues: CASSLPPAAGPHSYEQYF.

This clone was counted once. This sequence joins TRBV25-1 and TRBJ1-2; D is possibly TRBD1 (6 bases). The V gene's germline CDR1 is MGHDK and CDR2 SYGVNS. The ends were cut back, 5 bases at V and 0 bases at J, with 10 bases in the middle. The CDR3 is made up of 14 amino acids. CDR3 protein: CASSLPGANYGYTF. In DNA, the CDR3 is TGTGCCAGCAGTCTTCCAGGGGCTAACTATGGCTACACCTTC.

The J gene is TRBJ1-1, the V gene TRBV9; TRBD1 might be the D (6 bases). Trimming cost V 0 bases and J 4 bases, with 16 bases left between them. Looked up from germline, CDR1 is SGDLS and CDR2 is YYNGEE. The CDR3 is 16 residues long. The CDR3 DNA is TGTGCCAGCAGCGTAGCTGGGGGCCCGGGATTCACTGAAGCTTTCTTT. It encodes CASSVAGGPGFTEAFF.

This clone was counted a few times. The chain has TRBV9 and TRBJ2-2, with a weak D call TRBD2 (5 bases). V lost 0 bases, J lost 3 bases, and 12 bases lay in between. In germline, CDR1 is SGDLS, CDR2 YYNGEE. The CDR3 is made up of 16 amino acids. CDR3 nucleotides: TGTGCCAGCAGCGTAGTAGGCGGGTCGTACACCGGGGAGCTGTTTTTT. This gives the protein CASSVVGGSYTGELFF. Looking up the rest from reference TRBV9 and TRBJ2-2 gives the full variable domain: DSGVTQTPKHLITATGQRVTLRCSPRSGDLSVYWYQQSLDQGLQFLIQYYNGEERAKGNILERFSAQQFPDLHSELNLSSLELGDSALYFCASSVVGGSYTGELFFGEGSRLTVL.

On this clone: A far larger clone is just one base off, so this is likely a read error. The rearrangement uses TRBV2 and TRBJ2-5, with D hard to call. The germline gives CDR1 SNHLY, CDR2 FYNNEI. This CDR3 comprises 12 residues. Trimming took off 4 bases at V and 1 base at J, with 4 bases between the two ends. The CDR3 coding sequence is TGTGCCAGCAGTGGGTCCCAAGAGACCCAGTACTTC. This codes for CASSGSQETQYF.

The genes are TRBV7-2 and TRBJ2-7, with no clear D. CDR1 and CDR2 from the germline V gene are SGHTA and FQGNSA. Trimming cost V 5 bases and J 1 base, with 9 bases left between them. The CDR3 loop spans 13 amino acids. Here the CDR3 DNA reads TGTGCCAGCAGCATCAGTTTATCCTACGAGCAGTACTTC. This codes for CASSISLSYEQYF.

The J gene is TRBJ2-5, the V gene TRBV7-2, with a tentative D call TRBD1 (5 bases). Germline V gene sequence: CDR1 SGHTA, CDR2 FQGNSA. The CDR3 contains 14 residues. Trimming removed 1 base from V and 5 bases from J, with 11 bases in between. The CDR3 region has the DNA TGTGCCAGCAGCTTAGGGTCAGGGCGGGAGACCCAGTACTTC. This encodes CASSLGSGRETQYF.

V and J are TRBV19 and TRBJ2-1; 10 positions agree with TRBD2. This CDR3 spans 17 amino acids. Germline CDR1 LNHDA, CDR2 SQIVND (reference sequence). V shed 5 bases, J shed 7 bases, and the junction held 14 bases outside the gene matches. The CDR3: CASSPRGAGGPWNEQFF. For the CDR3, the DNA is TGTGCCAGTAGTCCCCGGGGAGCGGGAGGGCCTTGGAATGAGCAGTTCTTC.

The chain recombines TRBV4-2 with TRBJ2-1; TRBD2 agrees at 11 bases. The CDR3 is 16 residues long. The V gene end was trimmed by 3 bases and the J gene end by 1 base; junction bases not matched to a gene: 2. CDR1 LGHNA and CDR2 YNFKEQ come from the germline V gene. The CDR3 reads CASSHLAGGSYNEQFF. CDR3 nucleotide sequence: TGTGCCAGCAGCCATTTAGCGGGAGGGTCCTACAATGAGCAGTTCTTC.

The chain combines TRBV2 with TRBJ2-1, with 9 bases identical to TRBD2. CDR3 length: 14 amino acids. The germline V gene encodes CDR1 SNHLY and CDR2 FYNNEI. V shed 5 bases and J 6 bases; nucleotides not matched to a gene: 5. CDR3 DNA sequence: TGTGCCAGCAGTAGCGGGACTAGCAGCAATGAGCAGTTCTTC. Translating gives CASSSGTSSNEQFF.

The chain recombines TRBV7-9 with TRBJ1-3; D not certain. CDR3 length: 13 residues. Germline V gene data show CDR1 as SEHNR and CDR2 as FQNEAQ (reference sequence). V was clipped by 6 bases and J by 0 bases, with 6 bases between them. CDR3 region: CASSSNSGNTIYF. In DNA form, the CDR3 reads TGTGCCAGCAGTTCCAACTCTGGAAACACCATATATTTT.

V usage is TRBV11-2 and J usage is TRBJ2-2; TRBD1 might be the D (6 bases). CDR1 is SGHAT and CDR2 is FQNNGV in the germline V gene. The CDR3 length is 14 residues. The V end lost 8 bases, the J end lost 2 bases, and 12 bases lay between the germline ends. The chain's CDR3 is CASGTGPNTGELFF. CDR3 coding DNA: TGTGCCAGCGGCACAGGGCCTAACACCGGGGAGCTGTTTTTT. Full variable domain (remainder filled in from reference TRBV11-2 and TRBJ2-2): EAGVAQSPRYKIIEKRQSVAFWCNPISGHATLYWYQQILGQGPKLLIQFQNNGVVDDSQLPKDRFSAERLKGVDSTLKIQPAKLEDSAVYLCASGTGPNTGELFFGEGSRLTVL.

This clone was detected only a few times. V and J are TRBV7-9 and TRBJ1-2; D ambiguous. This CDR3 is 13 amino acids long. V gave up 5 bases and J gave up 5 bases, with 12 bases separating them. In germline, CDR1 is SEHNR, CDR2 FQNEAQ (reference sequence). CDR3 residues: CASSQLLRYGYTF. DNA for the CDR3: TGTGCCAGCAGCCAGCTGCTACGGTATGGCTACACCTTC.

This clone was seen once. The chain is built from TRBV11-1 and TRBJ1-3; D is uncertain. This CDR3 contains 13 residues. CDR1 is SGHAT and CDR2 is FQDESV in the germline V gene (reference sequence). Trimming removed 5 bases from V and 0 bases from J, with 5 bases in between. The CDR3 DNA is TGTGCCAGCAGCCGCCACTCTGGAAACACCATATATTTT. It encodes CASSRHSGNTIYF.